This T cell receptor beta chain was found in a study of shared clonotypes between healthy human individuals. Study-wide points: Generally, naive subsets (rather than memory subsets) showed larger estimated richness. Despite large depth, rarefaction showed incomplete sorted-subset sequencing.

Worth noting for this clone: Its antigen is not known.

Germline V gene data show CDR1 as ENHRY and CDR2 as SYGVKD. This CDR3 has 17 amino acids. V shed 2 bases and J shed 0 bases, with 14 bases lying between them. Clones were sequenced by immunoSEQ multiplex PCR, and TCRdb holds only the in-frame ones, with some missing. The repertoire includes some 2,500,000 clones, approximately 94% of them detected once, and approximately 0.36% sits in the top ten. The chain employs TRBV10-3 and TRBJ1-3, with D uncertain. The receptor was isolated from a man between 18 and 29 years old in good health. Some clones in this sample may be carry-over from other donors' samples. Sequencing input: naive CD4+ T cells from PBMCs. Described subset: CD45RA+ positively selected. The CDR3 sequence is CAISENNGRTSGNTIYF. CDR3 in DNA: TGTGCCATCAGTGAGAACAATGGACGGACCTCTGGAAACACCATATATTTT.